The 28 T cell receptor beta chains in this list originate from one sample, sequenced in a study of cytomegalovirus exposure and HLA in healthy donors (dated by TCRdb to about 2017). The library was built by means of the immunoSEQ multiplex PCR assay. The multiplex PCR relied on a mix of 60 forward primers for TCR Vbeta segments and 13 reverse primers for TCR Jbeta segments. TCRdb's version of the immuneACCESS table is confined to in-frame rearrangements and falls short of the full clone set. An unresolved V gene accounts for under half of the shortfall where checked; the remainder is of unknown origin. This sample comprises around 100,000 clones, 67% of them detected only once. The ten largest clones capture roughly 8.3% of the sample. Sample: PBMCs. The source of these receptors is a man aged 18 to 30 in good health and CMV-seropositive.

This clone has more than one count but fewer than ten. Other DNA sequences in this specimen translate into the identical CDR3. The chain joins TRBV5-6 to TRBJ1-2; D is ambiguous. Germline-derived CDR1 and CDR2 are SGHDT and YYEEEE. Trimming removed 0 bases from V and 2 bases from J, with 5 bases in between. The CDR3 sequence is 13 residues long. CDR3: CASSLGQNYGYTF. The DNA for the CDR3 is TGTGCCAGCAGCTTGGGGCAGAACTATGGCTACACCTTC.

CDR3 bases: TGTGCCAGTAGTATAGGGACAGGCCGCGATGATCAGCCCCAGCATTTT. It translates to CASSIGTGRDDQPQHF. J is TRBJ1-5 and V is TRBV19; the match to TRBD1 covers 7 bases. CDR3 length: 16 amino acids. Losses at the gene ends were 1 base for V and 5 bases for J; bases not matched to a gene: 8. Germline-derived CDR1 and CDR2 are LNHDA and SQIVND (reference sequence).

The chain links TRBV6-1 to TRBJ2-6; 7 bases match TRBD2. This CDR3 has 18 residues. V lost 3 bases to trimming and J lost 0 bases; unmatched junction nucleotides: 8. Germline CDR1 and CDR2: MNHNS and SASEGT. The CDR3, as DNA: TGTGCCAGCAGTGAGTCGGCGGGAGCTACCTCTGGGGCCAACGTCCTGACTTTC. Its translation is CASSESAGATSGANVLTF.

The chain employs TRBV28 and TRBJ1-1, with TRBD1 matching over 9 bases. CDR3 size: 16 residues. After removal of 6 bases from V and 0 bases from J, the junction contained 8 bases not matched to a gene. CDR1 and CDR2 (germline): MDHEN, SYDVKM. The CDR3 sequence: CASSRTDRGLNTEAFF. CDR3 coding DNA: TGTGCCAGCAGCCGAACGGACAGGGGACTGAACACTGAAGCTTTCTTT.

This clone has a count of ten or more. The genes are TRBV5-1 and TRBJ1-2; the D gene is possibly TRBD1 (6 bases). The CDR3 runs 14 residues. The V gene lost 0 bases and the J gene lost 5 bases, with 11 bases spanning the gap. The germline V gene encodes CDR1 SGHRS and CDR2 YFSETQ. In DNA, the CDR3 is TGCGCCAGCAGCTTGGAGGGGGTGAGGTATGGCTACACCTTC. Protein: CASSLEGVRYGYTF.

This rearrangement joins TRBV28 to TRBJ2-2; 8 bases line up with TRBD2. From germline, CDR1 is MDHEN and CDR2 SYDVKM. CDR3 size: 13 residues. Germline trimming cut 7 bases from V and 8 bases from J; bases unmatched to any gene: 6. CDR3: CASIPGGSGELFF. The CDR3 DNA reads as TGTGCCAGCATCCCGGGGGGGTCTGGGGAGCTGTTTTTT.

The rearrangement uses TRBV28 and TRBJ1-5; D unresolved. Germline V CDR1 and CDR2: MDHEN, SYDVKM. This CDR3 is 11 amino acids long. The V and J ends lost 6 bases and 5 bases respectively, with 5 bases between them. CDR3 sequence reads: CASSTHQPQHF. The CDR3 DNA reads TGTGCCAGCAGCACACATCAGCCCCAGCATTTT.

The chain combines TRBV9 with TRBJ1-6; perhaps TRBD1 as D (6 bases). V was pared by 4 bases and J by 10 bases, with 12 bases between. The germline CDR1 and CDR2 sequences are SGDLS and YYNGEE. The CDR3 consists of 13 residues. CDR3 in DNA: TGTGCCAGCAGCCCAGGGGTATTCTCACCCCTCCACTTT. Protein product: CASSPGVFSPLHF.

The rearrangement links TRBV10-2 to TRBJ2-7; the match to TRBD1 covers 9 bases. CDR3 length: 13 amino acids. V lost 6 bases to trimming and J lost 3 bases; unmatched junction nucleotides: 3. Germline V gene sequence: CDR1 WSHSY, CDR2 SAAADI. CDR3 sequence: CASRGQGGYEQYV. CDR3 coding DNA: TGCGCCAGCAGGGGACAGGGAGGCTACGAGCAGTACGTC.

V gene TRBV29-1 combines with J gene TRBJ2-5, with D possibly matching TRBD1 (7 bases). TRBJ2-7 explains the end of the DNA better; the J call may be wrong. There are 13 residues in the CDR3. Germline CDR1 reads SQVTM; CDR2 reads ANQGSEA. The chain's CDR3 is CSVTRQGGNEQYF. The CDR3 region has the DNA TGCAGCGTTACCCGACAGGGCGGGAACGAGCAGTACTTC.

The chain recombines TRBV7-3 with TRBJ2-2; maybe TRBD1 (5 bases). The CDR3 length is 16 residues. Trimming removed 2 bases from V and 0 bases from J, with 10 bases in between. Germline CDR1 is SGHTA and CDR2 is FQGTGA. CDR3 sequence (DNA): TGTGCCAGCAGCTTACCCAAGGGGACGAACACCGGGGAGCTGTTTTTT. This translates into CASSLPKGTNTGELFF.

V usage is TRBV30 and J usage is TRBJ1-6; D is perhaps TRBD1 (6 bases). This CDR3 is 15 amino acids long. The V gene's germline CDR1 is GTSNPN and CDR2 SVGIG (reference sequence). The V end lost 2 bases, the J end lost 7 bases, and 15 bases lay between the germline ends. The CDR3 here is CAWSPPWTENSPLHF. CDR3 DNA sequence: TGTGCCTGGAGTCCCCCGTGGACAGAGAATTCACCCCTCCACTTT.

V and J are TRBV9 and TRBJ2-1; possible D gene TRBD1, 5 bases. With 0 bases removed from V and 9 bases from J, the gap between germline ends came to 13 bases. CDR1 SGDLS and CDR2 YYNGEE come from the germline V gene. The CDR3 runs 14 residues. The CDR3 sequence is CASSVAPSRAEQFF. CDR3 coding DNA: TGTGCCAGCAGCGTAGCCCCCTCCAGGGCTGAGCAGTTCTTC.

This sequence joins TRBV13 and TRBJ2-1; D is possibly TRBD1 (6 bases). Trimming removed 2 bases at V and 5 bases at J, with 16 bases between. In germline, CDR1 is PRHDT, CDR2 FYEKMQ (reference sequence). The CDR3 contains 16 residues. The CDR3 is CASSLLSRGKDNEQFF. In nucleotides, the CDR3 is TGTGCCAGCAGCTTATTATCCAGGGGCAAGGACAATGAGCAGTTCTTC.

The chain recombines TRBV5-1 with TRBJ2-1; tentatively, D is TRBD1 (5 bases). This CDR3 has 16 amino acids. Trimming left V 4 bases short and J 8 bases short, with 22 bases between. Germline-derived CDR1 and CDR2 are SGHRS and YFSETQ. The CDR3 sequence: CASSPSPGPVSDEQFF. In nucleotides, the CDR3 is TGCGCCAGCAGCCCCAGTCCAGGGCCAGTATCAGATGAGCAGTTCTTC.

This clone was counted between two and nine times. V usage is TRBV6-5 and J usage is TRBJ2-5, with D perhaps TRBD2 (5 bases). Germline V lookup: CDR1 MNHEY, CDR2 SVGAGI. Trimming left V 6 bases short and J 5 bases short, with 13 bases between. There are 13 residues in the CDR3. CDR3 region: CASSYTRRETQYF. The CDR3 region has the DNA TGTGCCAGCAGCTACACAAGGAGGGAGACCCAGTACTTC.

V usage is TRBV10-3 and J usage is TRBJ2-7; 7 bases match TRBD2. Germline loops: CDR1 ENHRY, CDR2 SYGVKD. Trimming took 5 bases from V and 2 from J; bases not matched to a gene: 3. The CDR3 extends over 13 amino acids. The CDR3 region has the DNA TGTGCCATCAGTTCTGGGGGGGCCTACGAGCAGTACGTC. This gives the protein CAISSGGAYEQYV.

V and J are TRBV27 and TRBJ2-7; 8 bases match TRBD1. The CDR3 totals 15 residues. Germline assignment: CDR1 MNHEY and CDR2 SMNVEV (reference sequence). Losses at the gene ends were 5 bases for V and 3 bases for J; bases not matched to a gene: 9. The CDR3 sequence is CASSTNRDRNYEQYV. The DNA for the CDR3 is TGTGCCAGCAGTACTAACCGGGACAGGAACTACGAGCAGTACGTC.

The rearrangement links TRBV6-1 to TRBJ1-2; D possibly corresponds to TRBD1 (6 bases). The CDR3 runs to 15 residues. CDR1 and CDR2 from the germline V gene are MNHNS and SASEGT. V lost 1 base and J 7 bases, leaving 16 bases between the germline ends. CDR3 coding DNA: TGTGCCAGCAGTGAAGAAACCGTTAGAGGGGGTGGCTACACCTTC. Protein sequence: CASSEETVRGGGYTF.

The rearrangement joins TRBV19 to TRBJ2-3, with a weak D call TRBD2 (6 bases). The CDR3 runs 15 residues. With 3 bases removed from V and 0 bases from J, the gap between germline ends came to 10 bases. CDR1 LNHDA and CDR2 SQIVND come from the germline V gene (reference sequence). CDR3 coding DNA: TGTGCCAGTAGTATCGCCGGGGGTAGCACAGATACGCAGTATTTT. It codes for CASSIAGGSTDTQYF.

The chain links TRBV29-1 to TRBJ2-1; 9 bases match TRBD1. This CDR3 is built from 13 residues. Trimming removed 3 bases from V and 9 bases from J; junction bases left unmatched: 6. Germline assignment: CDR1 SQVTM and CDR2 ANQGSEA. The CDR3 coding sequence is TGCAGCGTTGAGAGAGACAGGGGGGCTGAGCAGTTCTTC. This encodes CSVERDRGAEQFF.

J is TRBJ2-5 and V is TRBV18; 7 bases match TRBD1. Trimming took 6 bases from V and 2 from J; bases not matched to a gene: 27. The CDR3 extends over 21 amino acids. CDR1 and CDR2 from the germline V gene are KGHSH and LQKENI. The CDR3 region has the DNA TGTGCCAGCTCCTCCTTGCCACGAAATCCCATGACAAGGACAGGTCAAGAGACCCAGTACTTC. This translates into CASSSLPRNPMTRTGQETQYF.

This chain uses TRBV10-2 with TRBJ1-2, with D hard to call. Trimming left V 9 bases short and J 4 bases short, with 9 bases between. Germline V gene lookup returns CDR1 WSHSY and CDR2 SAAADI. CDR3 size: 11 residues. CDR3 coding DNA: TGCGCCAGTTTCGTCGGCTATGGCTACACCTTC. It translates to CASFVGYGYTF.

The V gene is TRBV18, the J gene TRBJ2-3; D unresolved. Trimming pared 3 bases from V and 6 bases from J, leaving 10 bases between. CDR1 and CDR2 from the germline V gene are KGHSH and LQKENI. This CDR3 contains 13 residues. The CDR3 nucleotides read TGTGCCAGCTCACCGGCGGCATCGGATACGCAGTATTTT. Residues: CASSPAASDTQYF.

The chain has TRBV7-2 and TRBJ2-5; D remains unclear. The ends were cut back, 5 bases at V and 3 bases at J, with 13 bases in the middle. The CDR3 spans 14 residues. The V gene's germline CDR1 is SGHTA and CDR2 FQGNSA. The CDR3 DNA follows: TGTGCCAGCAGCCCAAATCGTCACAAAGAGACCCAGTACTTC. It yields the protein CASSPNRHKETQYF. The full variable domain, with the rest looked up from reference TRBV7-2 and TRBJ2-5, is GAGVSQSPSNKVTEKGKDVELRCDPISGHTALYWYRQSLGQGLEFLIYFQGNSAPDKSGLPSDRFSAERTGGSVSTLTIQRTQQEDSAVYLCASSPNRHKETQYFGPGTRLLVL.

This clone was counted a few times. The rearrangement links TRBV5-1 to TRBJ2-2, with TRBD1 matching 7 bases. Trimming cost V 2 bases and J 5 bases; bases outside gene matches: 6. The CDR3 sequence is 15 residues long. Germline V CDR1 and CDR2: SGHRS, YFSETQ. Here the CDR3 reads CASSLARQGTGELFF. CDR3 coding DNA: TGCGCCAGCAGCTTAGCCCGACAGGGTACCGGGGAGCTGTTTTTT.

Points on this clone: Other DNA sequences in the sample encode the same CDR3. The chain recombines TRBV5-1 with TRBJ1-1; D uncertain. This CDR3 region has 14 residues. Trimming pared 1 base from V and 0 bases from J, leaving 7 bases between. CDR1 SGHRS and CDR2 YFSETQ come from the germline V gene. This CDR3 reads CASSLYSMNTEAFF. Here the CDR3 DNA reads TGCGCCAGCAGCTTGTACAGTATGAACACTGAAGCTTTCTTT.

The chain uses TRBV19 and TRBJ1-5; 8 bases line up with TRBD1. This CDR3 is built from 14 residues. Germline V gives CDR1 LNHDA, CDR2 SQIVND (reference sequence). V lost 6 bases to trimming and J lost 4 bases; unmatched junction nucleotides: 5. The CDR3 DNA sequence: TGTGCCAGTAGCCTCGGGACAGGTAATCAGCCCCAGCATTTT. Translation gives CASSLGTGNQPQHF.